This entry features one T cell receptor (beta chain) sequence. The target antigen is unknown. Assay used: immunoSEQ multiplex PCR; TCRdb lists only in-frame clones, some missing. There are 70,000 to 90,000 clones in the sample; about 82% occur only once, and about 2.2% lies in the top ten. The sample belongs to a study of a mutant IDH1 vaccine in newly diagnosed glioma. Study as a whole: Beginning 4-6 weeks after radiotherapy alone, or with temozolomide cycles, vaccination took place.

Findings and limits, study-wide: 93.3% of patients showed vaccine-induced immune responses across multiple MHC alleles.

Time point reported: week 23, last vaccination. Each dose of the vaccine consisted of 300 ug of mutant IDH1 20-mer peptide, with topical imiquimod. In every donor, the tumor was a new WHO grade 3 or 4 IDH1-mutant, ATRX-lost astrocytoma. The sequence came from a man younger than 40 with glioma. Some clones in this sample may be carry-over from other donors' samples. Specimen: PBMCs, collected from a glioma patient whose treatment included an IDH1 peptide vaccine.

The CDR3 sequence is CASSLTRNTEAFF. CDR3 DNA sequence: TGTGCCAGCAGCTTAACAAGGAACACTGAAGCTTTCTTT. The chain carries TRBV7-2 and TRBJ1-1; no definite D call. This CDR3 region has 13 residues. Germline V gene sequence: CDR1 SGHTA, CDR2 FQGNSA. V shed 2 bases and J shed 1 base, with 5 bases lying between them.